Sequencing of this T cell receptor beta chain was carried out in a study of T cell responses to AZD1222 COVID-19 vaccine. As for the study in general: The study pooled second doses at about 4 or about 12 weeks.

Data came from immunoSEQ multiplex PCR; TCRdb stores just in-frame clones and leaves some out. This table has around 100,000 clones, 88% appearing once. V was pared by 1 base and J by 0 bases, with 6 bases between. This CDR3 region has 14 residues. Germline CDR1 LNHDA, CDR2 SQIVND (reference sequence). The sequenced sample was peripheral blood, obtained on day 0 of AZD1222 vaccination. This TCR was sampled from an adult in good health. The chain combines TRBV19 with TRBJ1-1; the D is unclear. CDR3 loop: CASSIGGLNTEAFF. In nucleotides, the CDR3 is TGTGCCAGTAGTATAGGGGGTCTGAACACTGAAGCTTTCTTT. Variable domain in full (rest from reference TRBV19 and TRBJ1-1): DGGITQSPKYLFRKEGQNVTLSCEQNLNHDAMYWYRQDPGQGLRLIYYSQIVNDFQKGDIAEGYSVSREKKESFPLTVTSAQKNPTAFYLCASSIGGLNTEAFFGQGTRLTVV.